What follows describes a single TCR beta chain. This sample was taken from a study of blood T cell repertoires in COVID-19. Whole-study context: Sources were T cells, B-cell-depleted T cells, or PBMCs; the material itself was cDNA or gDNA.

TCRdb keeps only in-frame clones here, not all; method: immunoSEQ multiplex PCR. The sample consists of approximately 250,000 clones, approximately 86% of them appearing once. The V end lost 6 bases, the J end lost 4 bases, and 15 bases lay between the germline ends. This CDR3 comprises 14 residues. The germline CDR1 and CDR2 sequences are LNHDA and SQIVND (reference sequence). The sample consisted of peripheral blood. The sequence was obtained from a man aged 40-55 years with active or convalescent COVID-19. The V call is TRBV19, the J call TRBJ2-5, with no clear D. In DNA, the CDR3 is TGTGCCAGTAGCGAGGCGTACGACCGAGAGACCCAGTACTTC. This sequence encodes CASSEAYDRETQYF. The full variable domain, in which reference TRBV19 and TRBJ2-5 provide the parts outside the CDR3, is DGGITQSPKYLFRKEGQNVTLSCEQNLNHDAMYWYRQDPGQGLRLIYYSQIVNDFQKGDIAEGYSVSREKKESFPLTVTSAQKNPTAFYLCASSEAYDRETQYFGPGTRLLVL.